These 25 T cell receptor beta chains originate from one sample sequenced in a study of T cells after yellow fever vaccination. Each CDR3 protein is one row after TCRdb ran MiXCR on the 5' RACE reads. The data contain over 200,000 distinct CDR3 sequences, roughly 6.8% of them singletons. This specimen consisted of CD4+ T cells sorted from PBMCs, obtained on the day of the yellow fever booster vaccination. The receptor set was obtained from a man between 25 and 39 years old who received the YFV17D yellow fever vaccine.

This clonotype appeared many times. V usage is TRBV11-2 and J usage is TRBJ1-6; maybe TRBD1 (6 bases). Germline CDR1 is SGHAT and CDR2 is FQNNGV. Trimming removed 5 bases from V and 11 bases from J, with 16 bases in between. There are 14 residues in the CDR3. DNA for the CDR3: TGTGCCAGCAGCCTCGACAGGAAGAGCGCACCCCTCCACTTT. Protein: CASSLDRKSAPLHF.

The V gene is TRBV29-1, the J gene TRBJ2-1, with 11 nucleotides matching TRBD2. V shed 3 bases, J shed 5 bases, and the junction held 12 bases outside the gene matches. Germline assignment: CDR1 SQVTM and CDR2 ANQGSEA. The CDR3 loop spans 17 amino acids. CDR3 residues: CSVDPRGVAGGNNEQFF. CDR3 nucleotide sequence: TGCAGCGTTGACCCTCGCGGGGTAGCGGGAGGGAACAATGAGCAGTTCTTC.

This clonotype came up a few times. This chain uses TRBV12-3 or TRBV12-4 with TRBJ2-1, with TRBD2 matching over 12 bases. V shed 5 bases and J 7 bases; nucleotides not matched to a gene: 12. The CDR3 runs 17 residues. The CDR3 protein is CASSPPRASGRDNEQFF. The CDR3 nucleotides are TGTGCCAGCAGTCCCCCTCGGGCTAGCGGGAGGGATAATGAGCAGTTCTTC.

This clonotype showed up many times. The chain uses TRBV6-5 and TRBJ1-1, with 8 bases that match TRBD1. Germline V lookup: CDR1 MNHEY, CDR2 SVGAGI. The V segment lost 0 bases and the J segment 0 bases; nucleotides outside the gene matches: 3. The CDR3 totals 16 residues. The CDR3 protein is CASSYSYRGVNTEAFF. The CDR3 DNA sequence: TGTGCCAGCAGTTACTCTTACAGGGGGGTGAACACTGAAGCTTTCTTT.

This clonotype occurred many times. The chain couples TRBV9 to TRBJ1-3, with 8 bases fitting TRBD1. This CDR3 is 15 amino acids long. Germline V lookup: CDR1 SGDLS, CDR2 YYNGEE. Trimming cost V 2 bases and J 2 bases; bases outside gene matches: 3. The CDR3 reads CASSVGQGPGNTIYF. The CDR3 DNA reads as TGTGCCAGCAGCGTCGGACAGGGCCCTGGAAACACCATATATTTT.

Worth noting for this clonotype: Given a much more abundant clone one base away, this may be a read error. The chain combines TRBV11-2 with TRBJ2-1; D might be TRBD2 (6 bases). V dropped 5 bases and J dropped 5 bases, with 16 bases sitting between them. The CDR3 length is 15 residues. Germline V CDR1 and CDR2: SGHAT, FQNNGV. This CDR3 is CASSRTSWRDNEQFF. The CDR3 bases are TGTGCCAGCAGCCGTACTAGCTGGAGGGACAATGAGCAGTTCTTC.

This clonotype was detected only a few times. This chain uses TRBV7-2 with TRBJ1-1; no definite D call. Germline loops: CDR1 SGHTA, CDR2 FQGNSA. Trimming took off 0 bases at V and 1 base at J, with 15 bases between the two ends. The CDR3 totals 17 residues. CDR3: CASSLAPARRRNTEAFF. DNA of the CDR3: TGTGCCAGCAGCTTAGCGCCGGCCCGACGGCGGAACACTGAAGCTTTCTTT.

The V gene is TRBV20-1, the J gene TRBJ2-1; D might be TRBD2 (5 bases). Trimming stripped 0 bases from V and 8 bases from J, with 17 bases between. CDR3 size: 15 residues. Germline values: CDR1 DFQATT, CDR2 SNEGSKA (reference sequence). CDR3 bases: TGCAGTGCTAGAGATTCTAGCTGGGTTTGGGATGAGCAGTTCTTC. This codes for CSARDSSWVWDEQFF.

A remark on this clonotype: An end of the junction does not agree with germline; a read error may underlie this. V usage is TRBV18 and J usage is TRBJ2-2, with TRBD1 matching 10 bases. The CDR3 sequence is 12 residues long. Germline V lookup: CDR1 KGHSH, CDR2 LQKENI. DNA of the CDR3: TGTGCCAGCTCCGCCGGGACAGGGGATCTGTTTTTT. Translating gives CASSAGTGDLFF.

The chain combines TRBV11-2 with TRBJ2-5; no clear D. Per germline, CDR1 SGHAT and CDR2 FQNNGV. The CDR3 sequence is 15 residues long. Trimming took off 0 bases at V and 0 bases at J, with 8 bases between the two ends. For the CDR3, the DNA is TGTGCCAGCAGCTTAGATCTCGGTCACCAAGAGACCCAGTACTTC. Encoded protein: CASSLDLGHQETQYF.

There are a few counts of this clonotype. The chain recombines TRBV7-2 with TRBJ2-7, with D perhaps matching TRBD2 (6 bases). The germline CDR1 and CDR2 sequences are SGHTA and FQGNSA. The CDR3 covers 15 residues. Trimming stripped 5 bases from V and 0 bases from J, with 14 bases between. Here the CDR3 reads CASSQSGVSSYEQYF. Written as DNA, the CDR3 is TGTGCCAGCAGCCAATCGGGGGTAAGCTCCTACGAGCAGTACTTC.

This clonotype was detected only a few times. The V and J genes are TRBV7-2 and TRBJ2-1; TRBD2 aligns across 9 bases. Germline CDR1 and CDR2: SGHTA and FQGNSA. V shed 1 base and J 7 bases; nucleotides not matched to a gene: 5. The CDR3 sequence is 15 residues long. CDR3 in amino acids: CASSLVREGRNEQFF. The CDR3 region has the DNA TGTGCCAGCAGCTTAGTGCGGGAGGGCCGGAATGAGCAGTTCTTC.

This clonotype was counted between two and nine times. The chain joins TRBV5-4 to TRBJ2-1; no definite D call. This CDR3 contains 13 residues. The germline V gene has CDR1 SGHNT and CDR2 YYREEE (reference sequence). V shed 0 bases and J shed 6 bases, with 7 bases lying between them. CDR3: CASSLAEANEQFF. The CDR3 DNA reads as TGTGCCAGCAGCTTGGCCGAGGCCAATGAGCAGTTCTTC. Complete variable domain (other parts from reference TRBV5-4 and TRBJ2-1): ETGVTQSPTHLIKTRGQQVTLRCSSQSGHNTVSWYQQALGQGPQFIFQYYREEENGRGNFPPRFSGLQFPNYSSELNVNALELDDSALYLCASSLAEANEQFFGPGTRLTVL.

This clonotype has a handful of counts. V gene TRBV6-2 or TRBV6-3 combines with J gene TRBJ1-5; the D is unclear. V was cut by 0 bases and J by 5 bases, with 8 bases left in between. There are 14 residues in the CDR3. The V gene's germline CDR1 is MNHEY and CDR2 SVGEGT. The CDR3 nucleotides are TGTGCCAGCAGTTACTCAGGGTTCTATCAGCCCCAGCATTTT. It specifies CASSYSGFYQPQHF.

J is TRBJ2-3 and V is TRBV7-2, with D unclear. The CDR3 runs 12 residues. V shed 5 bases and J shed 6 bases, with 9 bases lying between them. Germline V CDR1 and CDR2: SGHTA, FQGNSA. The CDR3 loop is CASSGALDTQYF. The CDR3 nucleotides read TGTGCCAGCAGCGGCGCTTTGGATACGCAGTATTTT.

The table lists this clonotype with a few counts. The chain joins TRBV7-2 to TRBJ2-1; 12 bases fit TRBD1. CDR3 length: 12 residues. Germline V CDR1 and CDR2: SGHTA, FQGNSA. The V gene end was trimmed by 8 bases and the J gene end by 8 bases; junction bases not matched to a gene: 1. CDR3 loop: CASGTGGYEQFF. The CDR3 DNA is TGTGCCAGCGGGACAGGGGGCTATGAGCAGTTCTTC.

V and J are TRBV6-2 or TRBV6-3 and TRBJ2-7; 9 bases are a match to TRBD1. The V gene's germline CDR1 is MNHEY and CDR2 SVGEGT. The CDR3 sequence is 20 residues long. V was pared by 0 bases and J by 2 bases, with 17 bases of the junction left unmatched. The CDR3 DNA reads TGTGCCAGCAGTTACTCGATTGGTTCCGGGACAGGGCAATCTGCCTACGAGCAGTACTTC. Translated, it gives CASSYSIGSGTGQSAYEQYF.

This chain uses TRBV11-1 with TRBJ2-4, with D perhaps matching TRBD1 or TRBD2 (5 bases each). This CDR3 comprises 20 residues. Germline V gene sequence: CDR1 SGHAT, CDR2 FQDESV (reference sequence). V was pared by 5 bases and J by 0 bases, with 26 bases between. The CDR3 DNA is TGTGCCAGCAGCCGATCTACTCGGGACGGCCCTTTACTAGCCAAAAACATTCAGTACTTC. It codes for CASSRSTRDGPLLAKNIQYF.

V and J are TRBV10-3 and TRBJ1-1; D remains unclear. The germline V gene has CDR1 ENHRY and CDR2 SYGVKD. CDR3 length: 12 residues. V lost 2 bases and J lost 9, with 10 bases in between. The DNA of the CDR3 is TGTGCCATCAGTGAGGACAAATTAAAAGCTTTCTTT. Residues: CAISEDKLKAFF.

This clonotype has a count of ten or more. The V and J genes are TRBV12-5 and TRBJ2-1, with 8 bases lining up with TRBD1. CDR1 and CDR2 (germline): LGHNT, FRNRAP. V shed 5 bases and J 9 bases; nucleotides not matched to a gene: 15. The CDR3 is 16 residues long. CDR3 protein: CASGEPTGETLGEQFF. The CDR3 region has the DNA TGTGCTAGTGGTGAACCGACAGGGGAGACCTTGGGTGAGCAGTTCTTC.

About this clonotype itself: Possible read error: a much larger clone is one base away. This sequence joins TRBV10-3 and TRBJ2-1, with 9 bases that match TRBD2. CDR1 and CDR2 (germline): ENHRY, SYGVKD. This CDR3 region has 15 residues. V was clipped by 4 bases and J by 8 bases; unmatched bases: 9. DNA of the CDR3: TGTGCCATCAGTGGAGGACTAGCGAGAAAGGATGAGCAGTTCTTC. As protein: CAISGGLARKDEQFF.

On this clonotype itself: In this CDR3 the conserved last residue, phenylalanine or tryptophan, is missing, so a read error is likely. The chain links TRBV28 to TRBJ2-6, with unresolved D. Germline V lookup: CDR1 MDHEN, CDR2 SYDVKM. This CDR3 region has 18 residues. For the CDR3, the DNA is TGTGCCCGCAGTTTAGTGGGCTACCTAGACTCTGGGGCCAACGTCCTGACTTCC. Translating gives CARSLVGYLDSGANVLTS.

This clonotype was seen more than once but under ten times. V and J are TRBV4-2 and TRBJ2-7; D is possibly TRBD2 (6 bases). The CDR3 is 14 residues long. V lost 0 bases and J lost 7, with 13 bases in between. CDR1 is LGHNA, CDR2 YNFKEQ, per germline. This CDR3 reads CASSQDLTGGEQYF. The CDR3 DNA reads TGTGCCAGCAGCCAAGATTTGACCGGGGGAGAGCAGTACTTC.

The V call is TRBV4-2, the J call TRBJ2-1; maybe TRBD2 (6 bases). V was cut by 1 base and J by 5 bases, with 12 bases left in between. This CDR3 has 15 amino acids. Germline V gene sequence: CDR1 LGHNA, CDR2 YNFKEQ. CDR3 bases: TGTGCCAGCAGCCAAGCGCCTAGCGAGAACAATGAGCAGTTCTTC. It specifies CASSQAPSENNEQFF.

This clonotype was observed a handful of times. J is TRBJ2-1 and V is TRBV6-2 or TRBV6-3; D is possibly TRBD2 (6 bases). The length of the CDR3 is 14 residues. The germline CDR1 and CDR2 sequences are MNHEY and SVGEGT. V was cut by 5 bases and J by 3 bases, with 11 bases left in between. The CDR3 DNA follows: TGTGCCAGCAGTGGAGGGACGGGCTACAATGAGCAGTTCTTC. This gives the protein CASSGGTGYNEQFF.